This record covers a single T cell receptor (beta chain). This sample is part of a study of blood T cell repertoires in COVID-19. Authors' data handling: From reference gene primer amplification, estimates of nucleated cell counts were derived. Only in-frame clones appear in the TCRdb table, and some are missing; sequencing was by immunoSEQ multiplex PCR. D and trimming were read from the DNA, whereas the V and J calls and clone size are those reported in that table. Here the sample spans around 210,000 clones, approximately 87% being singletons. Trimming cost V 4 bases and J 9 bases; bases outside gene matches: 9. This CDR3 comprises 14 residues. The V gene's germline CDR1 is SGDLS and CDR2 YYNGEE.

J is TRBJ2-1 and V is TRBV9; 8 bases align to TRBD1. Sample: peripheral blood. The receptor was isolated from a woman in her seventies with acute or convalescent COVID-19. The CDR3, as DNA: TGTGCCAGCAGCTTACGCAGGGGGCGCGGTGAGCAGTTCTTC. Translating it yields CASSLRRGRGEQFF.